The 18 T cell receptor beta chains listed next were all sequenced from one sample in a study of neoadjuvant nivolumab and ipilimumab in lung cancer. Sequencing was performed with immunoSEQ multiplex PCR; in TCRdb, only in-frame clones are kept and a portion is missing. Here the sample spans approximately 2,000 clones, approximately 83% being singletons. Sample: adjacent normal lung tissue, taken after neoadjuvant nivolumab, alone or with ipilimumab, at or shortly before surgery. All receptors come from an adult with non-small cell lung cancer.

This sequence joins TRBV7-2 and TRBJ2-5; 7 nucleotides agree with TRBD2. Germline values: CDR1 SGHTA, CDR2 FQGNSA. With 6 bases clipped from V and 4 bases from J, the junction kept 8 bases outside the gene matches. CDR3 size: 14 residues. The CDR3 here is CASRFGGGSETQYF. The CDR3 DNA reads TGTGCCAGCAGGTTCGGCGGGGGATCAGAGACCCAGTACTTC.

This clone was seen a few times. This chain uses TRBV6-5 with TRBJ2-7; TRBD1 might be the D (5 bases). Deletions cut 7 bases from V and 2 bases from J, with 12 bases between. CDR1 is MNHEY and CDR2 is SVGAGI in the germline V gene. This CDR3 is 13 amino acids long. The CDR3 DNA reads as TGTGCCAGCACTTCGACAGAGACCTACGAGCAGTACTTC. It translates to CASTSTETYEQYF.

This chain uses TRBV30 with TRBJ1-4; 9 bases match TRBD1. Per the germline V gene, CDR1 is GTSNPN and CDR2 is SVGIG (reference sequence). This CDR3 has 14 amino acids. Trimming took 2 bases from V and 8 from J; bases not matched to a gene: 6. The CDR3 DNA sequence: TGTGCCTGGAGTTTACAGGGGGCTGGGGAAAAACTGTTTTTT. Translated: CAWSLQGAGEKLFF.

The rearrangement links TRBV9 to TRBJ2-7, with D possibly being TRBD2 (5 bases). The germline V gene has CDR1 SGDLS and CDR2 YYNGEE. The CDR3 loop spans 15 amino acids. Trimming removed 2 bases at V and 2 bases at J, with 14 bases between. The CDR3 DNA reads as TGTGCCAGCAGCGTTTTAGGTGGGAGCACCTACGAGCAGTACTTC. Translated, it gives CASSVLGGSTYEQYF.

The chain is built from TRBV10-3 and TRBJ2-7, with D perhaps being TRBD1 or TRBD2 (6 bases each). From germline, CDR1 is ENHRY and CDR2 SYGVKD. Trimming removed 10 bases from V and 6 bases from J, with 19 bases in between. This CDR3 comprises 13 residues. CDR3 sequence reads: CATKGGPSGEQYF. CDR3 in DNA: TGTGCCACCAAAGGGGGGCCCTCCGGCGAGCAGTACTTC.

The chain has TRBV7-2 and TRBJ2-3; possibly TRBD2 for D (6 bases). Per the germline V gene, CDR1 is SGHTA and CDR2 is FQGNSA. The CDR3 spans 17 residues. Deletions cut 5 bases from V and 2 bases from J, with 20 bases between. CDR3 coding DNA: TGTGCCAGCAGCCCCCCCGACTGGCGGGATTACACAGATACGCAGTATTTT. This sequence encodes CASSPPDWRDYTDTQYF. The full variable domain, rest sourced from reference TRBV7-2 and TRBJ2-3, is GAGVSQSPSNKVTEKGKDVELRCDPISGHTALYWYRQSLGQGLEFLIYFQGNSAPDKSGLPSDRFSAERTGGSVSTLTIQRTQQEDSAVYLCASSPPDWRDYTDTQYFGPGTRLTVL.

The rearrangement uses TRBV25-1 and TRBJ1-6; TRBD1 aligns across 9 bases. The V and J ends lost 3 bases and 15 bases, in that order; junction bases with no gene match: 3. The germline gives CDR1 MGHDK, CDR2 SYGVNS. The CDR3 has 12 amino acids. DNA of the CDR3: TGTGCCAGCAGTGACCTGGGACAGGGCCTCCACTTT. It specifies CASSDLGQGLHF. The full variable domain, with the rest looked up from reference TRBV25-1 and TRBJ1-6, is EADIYQTPRYLVIGTGKKITLECSQTMGHDKMYWYQQDPGMELHLIHYSYGVNSTEKGDLSSESTVSRIRTEHFPLTLESARPSHTSQYLCASSDLGQGLHFGNGTRLTVT.

CDR3 sequence (DNA): TGTGCCTGGAGTGTAGTAGGAGGGGGCGGTTATGGCTACACCTTC. Translated: CAWSVVGGGGYGYTF. This chain links TRBV30 with TRBJ1-2, with 7 positions matching TRBD1. This CDR3 contains 15 residues. The germline CDR1 and CDR2 sequences are GTSNPN and SVGIG (reference sequence). Losses at the gene ends were 0 bases for V and 5 bases for J; bases not matched to a gene: 9.

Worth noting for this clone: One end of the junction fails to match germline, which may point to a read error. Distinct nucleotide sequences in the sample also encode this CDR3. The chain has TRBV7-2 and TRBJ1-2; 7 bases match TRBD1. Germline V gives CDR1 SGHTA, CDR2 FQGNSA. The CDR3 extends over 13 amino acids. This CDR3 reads CASSQQGNYGYTF. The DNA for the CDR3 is TGTGCCAGCAGCCAACAGGGGAACTATGGCTACACCTTT.

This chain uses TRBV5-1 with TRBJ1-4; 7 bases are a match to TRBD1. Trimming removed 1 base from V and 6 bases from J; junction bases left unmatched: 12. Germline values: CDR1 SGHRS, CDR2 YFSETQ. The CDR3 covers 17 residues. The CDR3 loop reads CASSLWGPQGIYEKLFF. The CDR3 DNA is TGCGCCAGCAGCTTGTGGGGCCCACAGGGGATCTATGAAAAACTGTTTTTT.

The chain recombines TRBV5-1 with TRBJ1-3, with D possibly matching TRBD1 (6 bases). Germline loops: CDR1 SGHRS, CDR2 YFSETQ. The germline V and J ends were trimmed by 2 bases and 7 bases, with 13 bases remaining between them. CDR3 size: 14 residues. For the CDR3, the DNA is TGCGCCAGCAGCTTTGAACAGGGCCAGAACACCATATATTTT. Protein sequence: CASSFEQGQNTIYF.

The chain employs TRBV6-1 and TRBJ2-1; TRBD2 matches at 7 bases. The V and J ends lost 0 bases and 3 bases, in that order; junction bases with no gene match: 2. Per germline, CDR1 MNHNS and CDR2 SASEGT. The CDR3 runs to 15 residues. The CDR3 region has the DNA TGTGCCAGCAGTGAAGCGTCTAGCGGCTACAATGAGCAGTTCTTC. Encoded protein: CASSEASSGYNEQFF.

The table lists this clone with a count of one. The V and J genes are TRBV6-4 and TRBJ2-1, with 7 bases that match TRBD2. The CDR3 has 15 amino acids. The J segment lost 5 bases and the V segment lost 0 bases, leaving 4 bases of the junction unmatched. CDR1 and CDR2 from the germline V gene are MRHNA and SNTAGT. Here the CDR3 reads CASSDSIGGDNEQFF. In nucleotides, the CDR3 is TGTGCCAGCAGTGACTCGATTGGGGGGGACAATGAGCAGTTCTTC.

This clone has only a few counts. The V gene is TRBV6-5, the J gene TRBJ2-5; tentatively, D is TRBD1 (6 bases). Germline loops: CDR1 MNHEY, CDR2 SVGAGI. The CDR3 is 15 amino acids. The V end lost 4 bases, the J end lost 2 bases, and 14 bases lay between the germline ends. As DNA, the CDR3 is TGTGCCAGCAGTTTACAGGGAAGACAACAAGAGACCCAGTACTTC. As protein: CASSLQGRQQETQYF.

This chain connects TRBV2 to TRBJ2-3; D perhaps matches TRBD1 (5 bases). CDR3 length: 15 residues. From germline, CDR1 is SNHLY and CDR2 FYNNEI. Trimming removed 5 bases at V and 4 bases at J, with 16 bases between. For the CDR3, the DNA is TGTGCCAGCAGTAGACTTGTAGTAGGGGCAGATACGCAGTATTTT. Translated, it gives CASSRLVVGADTQYF.

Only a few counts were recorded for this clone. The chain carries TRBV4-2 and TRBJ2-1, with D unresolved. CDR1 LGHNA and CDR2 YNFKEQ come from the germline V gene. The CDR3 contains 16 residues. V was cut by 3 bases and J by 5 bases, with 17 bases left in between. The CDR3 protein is CASSHLSLGFHNEQFF. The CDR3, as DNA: TGTGCCAGCAGCCATCTCTCATTGGGATTCCACAATGAGCAGTTCTTC.

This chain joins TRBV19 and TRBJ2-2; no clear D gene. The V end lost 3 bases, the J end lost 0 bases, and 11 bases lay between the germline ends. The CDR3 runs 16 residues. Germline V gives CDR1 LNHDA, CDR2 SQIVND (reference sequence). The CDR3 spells CASSISRPANTGELFF. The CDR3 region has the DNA TGTGCCAGTAGTATCTCGCGACCCGCGAACACCGGGGAGCTGTTTTTT.

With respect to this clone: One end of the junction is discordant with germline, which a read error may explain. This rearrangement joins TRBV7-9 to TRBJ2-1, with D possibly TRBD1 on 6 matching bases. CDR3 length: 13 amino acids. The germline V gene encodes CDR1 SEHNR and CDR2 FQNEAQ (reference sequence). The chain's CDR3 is CASNLGGKWKQFF. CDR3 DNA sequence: TGTGCCAGCAACTTAGGGGGAAAATGGAAGCAGTTCTTC.